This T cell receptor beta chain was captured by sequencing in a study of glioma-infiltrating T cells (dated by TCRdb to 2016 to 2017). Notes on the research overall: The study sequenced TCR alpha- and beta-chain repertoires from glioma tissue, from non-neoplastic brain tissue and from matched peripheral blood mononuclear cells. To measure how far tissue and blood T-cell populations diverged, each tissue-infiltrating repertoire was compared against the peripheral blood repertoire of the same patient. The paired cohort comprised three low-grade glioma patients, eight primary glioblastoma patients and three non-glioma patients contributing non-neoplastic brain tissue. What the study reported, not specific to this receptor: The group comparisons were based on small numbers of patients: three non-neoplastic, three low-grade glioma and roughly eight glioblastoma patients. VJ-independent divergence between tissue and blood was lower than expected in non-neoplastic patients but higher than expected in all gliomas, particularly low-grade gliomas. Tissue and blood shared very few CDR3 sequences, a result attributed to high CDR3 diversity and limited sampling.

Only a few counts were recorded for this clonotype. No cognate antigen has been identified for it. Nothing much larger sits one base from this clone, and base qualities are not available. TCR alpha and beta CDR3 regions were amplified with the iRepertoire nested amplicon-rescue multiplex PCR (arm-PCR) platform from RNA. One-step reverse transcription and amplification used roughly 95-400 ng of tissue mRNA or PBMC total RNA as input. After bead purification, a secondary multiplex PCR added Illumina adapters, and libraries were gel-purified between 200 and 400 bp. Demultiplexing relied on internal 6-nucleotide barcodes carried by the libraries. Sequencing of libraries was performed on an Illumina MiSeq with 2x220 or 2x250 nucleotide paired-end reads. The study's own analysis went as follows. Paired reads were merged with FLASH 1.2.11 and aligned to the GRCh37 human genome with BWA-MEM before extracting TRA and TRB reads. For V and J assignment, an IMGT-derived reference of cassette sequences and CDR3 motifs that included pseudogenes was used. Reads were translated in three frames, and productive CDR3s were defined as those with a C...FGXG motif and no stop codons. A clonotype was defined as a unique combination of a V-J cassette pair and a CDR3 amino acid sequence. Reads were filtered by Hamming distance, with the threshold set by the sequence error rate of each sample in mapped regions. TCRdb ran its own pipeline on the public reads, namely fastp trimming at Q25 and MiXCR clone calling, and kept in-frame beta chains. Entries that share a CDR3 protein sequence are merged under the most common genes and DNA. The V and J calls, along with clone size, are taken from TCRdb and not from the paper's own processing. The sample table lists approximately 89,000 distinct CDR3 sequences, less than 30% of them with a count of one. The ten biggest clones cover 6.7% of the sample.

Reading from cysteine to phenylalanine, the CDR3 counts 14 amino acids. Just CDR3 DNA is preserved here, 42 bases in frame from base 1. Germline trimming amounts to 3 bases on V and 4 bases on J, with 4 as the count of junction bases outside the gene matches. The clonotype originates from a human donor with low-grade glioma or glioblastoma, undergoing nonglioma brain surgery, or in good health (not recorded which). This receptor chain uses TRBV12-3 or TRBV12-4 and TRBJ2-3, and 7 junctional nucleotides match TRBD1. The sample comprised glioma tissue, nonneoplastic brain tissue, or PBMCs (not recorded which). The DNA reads TGTGCCAGCAGTTTTTCGACAGGGCCAGATACGCAGTATTTT. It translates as CASSFSTGPDTQYF.